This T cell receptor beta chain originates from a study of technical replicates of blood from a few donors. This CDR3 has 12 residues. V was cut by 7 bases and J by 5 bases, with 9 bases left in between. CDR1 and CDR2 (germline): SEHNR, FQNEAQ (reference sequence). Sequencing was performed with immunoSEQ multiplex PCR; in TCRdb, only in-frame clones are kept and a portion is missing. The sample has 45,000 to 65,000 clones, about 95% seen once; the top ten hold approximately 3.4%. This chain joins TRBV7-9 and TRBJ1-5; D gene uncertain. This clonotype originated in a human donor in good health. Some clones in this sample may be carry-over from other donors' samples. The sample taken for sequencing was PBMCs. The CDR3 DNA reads TGTGCCAGCAACCGGGGAGATCAGCCCCAGCATTTT. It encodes CASNRGDQPQHF.